Below are 23 T cell receptor beta chains sequenced from a single sample in a study of beta chain features in type 1 diabetes. Every isolated RNA sample was fully reverse transcribed, so sequencing captured expressed TCRB transcripts. Assay used: immunoSEQ multiplex PCR; TCRdb lists only in-frame clones, some missing. The sample holds roughly 350,000 clones; more than 9.5% are singletons and the top ten take under 0.02%. Sequencing used naive CD4+ T cells from blood. Source of these receptors: a woman aged 25 to 45 in good health.

The chain couples TRBV28 to TRBJ2-7, with 12 bases fitting TRBD2. The germline V gene has CDR1 MDHEN and CDR2 SYDVKM. This CDR3 is 14 amino acids long. V lost 6 bases to trimming and J lost 4 bases; unmatched junction nucleotides: 4. The DNA of the CDR3 is TGTGCCAGCAGGGTAACTAGCGGGAGGTACGAGCAGTACTTC. It is translated as CASRVTSGRYEQYF.

The gene calls are TRBV10-3 and TRBJ2-7; perhaps TRBD2 as D (6 bases). Trimming pared 4 bases from V and 0 bases from J, leaving 16 bases between. This CDR3 has 16 residues. Germline V lookup: CDR1 ENHRY, CDR2 SYGVKD. The chain's CDR3 is CAISVINRDFSYEQYF. CDR3 sequence (DNA): TGTGCCATCAGTGTAATAAATAGGGACTTCTCCTACGAGCAGTACTTC.

This clone came up a few times. The V call is TRBV4-3, the J call TRBJ2-5, with a possible D match to TRBD2 (5 bases). The CDR3 runs to 15 residues. In germline, CDR1 is LGHNA, CDR2 YSLEER. The V gene lost 3 bases and the J gene lost 1 base, with 12 bases spanning the gap. The CDR3 sequence is CASSHAVGGQETQYF. The DNA for the CDR3 is TGCGCCAGCAGCCACGCCGTCGGAGGCCAAGAGACCCAGTACTTC.

This clone showed up just a few times. V and J are TRBV15 and TRBJ2-5; 10 bases match TRBD2. The CDR3 has 18 amino acids. Germline-derived CDR1 and CDR2 are LNHNV and YYDKDF (reference sequence). The V segment lost 0 bases and the J segment 5 bases; nucleotides outside the gene matches: 12. The CDR3 loop is CATSREPGVAGGGETQYF. Here the CDR3 DNA reads TGTGCCACCAGCAGAGAACCGGGGGTAGCGGGAGGAGGTGAGACCCAGTACTTC.

The chain links TRBV7-3 to TRBJ1-1; D call uncertain. This CDR3 has 13 residues. The V end was cut by 5 bases, the J end by 6 bases, with 13 bases between. Germline CDR1 and CDR2: SGHTA and FQGTGA. CDR3 coding DNA: TGTGCCAGCAGCCCACGGGGTTCGGCTGAAGCTTTCTTT. Protein product: CASSPRGSAEAFF.

The table lists this clone with a few counts. The chain joins TRBV28 to TRBJ2-1; the match to TRBD2 covers 11 bases. The V gene end was trimmed by 2 bases and the J gene end by 12 bases; junction bases not matched to a gene: 3. The CDR3 has 13 amino acids. Germline-derived CDR1 and CDR2 are MDHEN and SYDVKM. The CDR3 spells CASSLTSGSGQFF. The CDR3 DNA reads TGTGCCAGCAGTTTAACTAGCGGGAGTGGGCAGTTCTTC.

Here the CDR3 DNA reads TGTGCCAGCAGCTTACGCCAGGGGGTATCCATGAACACTGAAGCTTTCTTT. Encoded protein: CASSLRQGVSMNTEAFF. The chain links TRBV13 to TRBJ1-1; 7 bases are shared with TRBD1. Per the germline V gene, CDR1 is PRHDT and CDR2 is FYEKMQ (reference sequence). The CDR3 covers 17 residues. V lost 2 bases and J lost 0; bases outside the gene matches: 9.

This clone was counted between two and nine times. The rearrangement joins TRBV7-2 to TRBJ2-5, with D unresolved. The CDR3 runs to 15 residues. The germline V gene has CDR1 SGHTA and CDR2 FQGNSA. The V end was cut by 1 base, the J end by 2 bases, with 11 bases between. CDR3 sequence reads: CASSLGGVRQETQYF. The CDR3 nucleotides read TGTGCCAGCAGCTTAGGAGGCGTCAGACAAGAGACCCAGTACTTC.

This clone occurred a few times. V usage is TRBV29-1 and J usage is TRBJ2-5, with 9 nucleotides matching TRBD2. Germline assignment: CDR1 SQVTM and CDR2 ANQGSEA. The CDR3 has 15 amino acids. The trim removed 4 bases at V and 2 bases at J, leaving 8 bases unmatched. The CDR3, as DNA: TGCAGCGTTGGTCGGCTAGCGGGACGACAAGAGACCCAGTACTTC. Translated: CSVGRLAGRQETQYF.

This clone occurred a few times. V gene TRBV7-2 combines with J gene TRBJ2-2; 8 nucleotides align to TRBD2. This CDR3 is built from 17 residues. CDR1 and CDR2 (germline): SGHTA, FQGNSA. V was clipped by 1 base and J by 1 base; unmatched bases: 5. The CDR3 DNA follows: TGTGCCAGCAGCTTAGGGGTTCTAGCGGGGAACACCGGGGAGCTGTTTTTT. This encodes CASSLGVLAGNTGELFF.

This chain joins TRBV7-9 and TRBJ2-1; TRBD2 matches at 11 bases. Germline loops: CDR1 SEHNR, CDR2 FQNEAQ (reference sequence). The CDR3 spans 16 residues. The junction had 4 bases not matched to a gene; V was cut back by 3 bases and J by 3 bases. The chain's CDR3 is CASSLGTSGYYNEQFF. DNA for the CDR3: TGTGCCAGCAGCTTGGGGACTAGCGGCTACTACAATGAGCAGTTCTTC.

This clone was seen a handful of times. The rearrangement links TRBV6-1 to TRBJ2-2, with no clear D. Trimming took off 4 bases at V and 4 bases at J, with 10 bases between the two ends. The CDR3 consists of 14 residues. The germline V gene has CDR1 MNHNS and CDR2 SASEGT. The CDR3 region has the DNA TGTGCCAGCAGTGCCCTCGGCGGCACCGGGGAGCTGTTTTTT. Translating gives CASSALGGTGELFF.

The chain is built from TRBV28 and TRBJ1-5; 11 bases fit TRBD1. The V gene's germline CDR1 is MDHEN and CDR2 SYDVKM. The ends lost 4 bases at V and 11 bases at J; junction bases unmatched: 10. CDR3 length: 15 residues. Written as DNA, the CDR3 is TGTGCCAGCAGTTCAGGACAGGGGGCGAGAGAGACCCAGCATTTT. It encodes CASSSGQGARETQHF.

This chain connects TRBV30 to TRBJ2-1; the D is unclear. This CDR3 comprises 14 residues. Germline V lookup: CDR1 GTSNPN, CDR2 SVGIG (reference sequence). The V end was cut by 0 bases, the J end by 7 bases, with 13 bases between. The CDR3: CAWSVHGGSNEQFF. DNA for the CDR3: TGTGCCTGGAGTGTACATGGTGGCTCTAATGAGCAGTTCTTC.

This clone was counted between two and nine times. The chain recombines TRBV5-1 with TRBJ1-5, with a possible D match to TRBD1 (5 bases). CDR1 is SGHRS and CDR2 is YFSETQ in the germline V gene. The V end lost 4 bases, the J end lost 5 bases, and 13 bases lay between the germline ends. The CDR3 runs 14 residues. The CDR3 DNA reads as TGCGCCAGCAGCCGGGACGGAGGGGATCAGCCCCAGCATTTT. This gives the protein CASSRDGGDQPQHF.

The chain joins TRBV7-8 to TRBJ1-5; 9 bases match TRBD1. CDR3 length: 15 amino acids. The ends lost 1 base at V and 10 bases at J; junction bases unmatched: 8. CDR1 and CDR2 (germline): SGHVS, FQNEAQ. CDR3 loop: CASSLGGQGLIPQHF. CDR3 bases: TGTGCCAGCAGCTTAGGGGGACAGGGCCTGATACCCCAGCATTTT.

The rearrangement uses TRBV5-4 and TRBJ2-5, with D tentatively TRBD1 (6 bases). Trimming took off 5 bases at V and 2 bases at J, with 10 bases between the two ends. The CDR3 length is 13 residues. CDR1 SGHNT and CDR2 YYREEE come from the germline V gene (reference sequence). CDR3 sequence reads: CASRQTGQETQYF. In DNA, the CDR3 is TGTGCCAGCAGACAGACAGGTCAAGAGACCCAGTACTTC.

The rearrangement joins TRBV28 to TRBJ1-5; D not certain. The CDR3 extends over 14 amino acids. The V and J ends lost 6 bases and 0 bases respectively, with 9 bases between them. Per the germline V gene, CDR1 is MDHEN and CDR2 is SYDVKM. As DNA, the CDR3 is TGTGCCAGCAGGTCCAGGAATAGCAATCAGCCCCAGCATTTT. Amino acids: CASRSRNSNQPQHF.

Remarks on this clone: A read error may produce the germline difference seen at one junction end. J is TRBJ2-5 and V is TRBV30; D is ambiguous. This CDR3 contains 11 residues. Germline V gives CDR1 GTSNPN, CDR2 SVGIG (reference sequence). The CDR3 loop reads CAWSVGSSWDF. The CDR3 DNA follows: TGTGCCTGGAGTGTTGGTAGCTCCTGGGACTTC.

The chain joins TRBV21-1 to TRBJ2-1; TRBD2 was called by the table and not checked on the DNA. TRBV21-1 is described as a pseudogene. The length of the CDR3 is 15 residues. The CDR3 protein is CASSTSGRFFNEQFF. DNA of the CDR3: TGTGCCAGCAGTACTAGCGGGAGGTTCTTCAATGAGCAGTTCTTC.

The V and J genes are TRBV9 and TRBJ1-2, with 7 nucleotides matching TRBD1. Germline CDR1 and CDR2: SGDLS and YYNGEE. This CDR3 region has 15 residues. Trimming at V came to 6 bases and at J to 4 bases, leaving 12 bases not matched to a gene. In DNA, the CDR3 is TGTGCCAGCACCGAAAGAGACAGGGCCGGCTATGGCTACACCTTC. Translated, it gives CASTERDRAGYGYTF.

This clone was counted only a few times. CDR3 in DNA: TGTGCCAGCAGTACAATACCCGGGGAGCTGTTTTTT. It is translated as CASSTIPGELFF. The V and J genes are TRBV28 and TRBJ2-2, with D hard to call. CDR3 length: 12 amino acids. V gave up 5 bases and J gave up 6 bases, with 7 bases separating them. Germline loops: CDR1 MDHEN, CDR2 SYDVKM.

The V and J genes are TRBV18 and TRBJ2-1, with D possibly being TRBD2 (5 bases). The germline gives CDR1 KGHSH, CDR2 LQKENI. The CDR3 is made up of 13 amino acids. The ends were cut back, 1 base at V and 6 bases at J, with 7 bases in the middle. CDR3 protein: CASSPRSGNEQFF. In nucleotides, the CDR3 is TGTGCCAGCTCACCACGGAGCGGCAATGAGCAGTTCTTC.